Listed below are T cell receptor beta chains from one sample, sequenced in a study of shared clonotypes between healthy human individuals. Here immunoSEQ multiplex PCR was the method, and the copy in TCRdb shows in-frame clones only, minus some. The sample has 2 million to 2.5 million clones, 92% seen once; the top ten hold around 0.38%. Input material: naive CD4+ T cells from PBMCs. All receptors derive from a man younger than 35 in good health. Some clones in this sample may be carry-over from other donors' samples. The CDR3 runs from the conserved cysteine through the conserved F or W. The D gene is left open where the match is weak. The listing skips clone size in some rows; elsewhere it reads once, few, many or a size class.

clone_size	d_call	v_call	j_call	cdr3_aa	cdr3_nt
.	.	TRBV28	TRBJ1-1	CASSSEVEAFF	TGTGCCAGCAGTTCGGAGGTGGAAGCTTTCTTT
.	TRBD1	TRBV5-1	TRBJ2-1	CASSPTGDAYNEQFF	TGCGCCAGCAGCCCTACAGGGGACGCCTACAATGAGCAGTTCTTC
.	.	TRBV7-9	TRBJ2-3	CASSLATSPTDTQYF	TGTGCCAGCAGCTTAGCTACTAGCCCCACAGATACGCAGTATTTT
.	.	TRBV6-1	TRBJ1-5	CASSVGGLGQPQHF	TGTGCCAGCAGTGTCGGGGGGCTGGGTCAGCCCCAGCATTTT
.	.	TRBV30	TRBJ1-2	CAWRREQNYGYTF	TGTGCCTGGAGAAGAGAACAGAACTATGGCTACACCTTC
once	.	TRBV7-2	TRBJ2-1	CASSLLGQTSDEQFF	TGTGCCAGCAGCTTACTCGGTCAAACTAGTGATGAGCAGTTCTTC
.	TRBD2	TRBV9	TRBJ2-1	CASSVTPLAGVNEQFF	TGTGCCAGCAGCGTAACCCCACTAGCGGGAGTGAATGAGCAGTTCTTC
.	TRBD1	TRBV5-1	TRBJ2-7	CASSPRGTTSYEQYF	TGCGCCAGCAGCCCCAGGGGGACCACTTCCTACGAGCAGTACTTC
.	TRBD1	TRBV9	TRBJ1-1	CASSVGTGNTEAFF	TGTGCCAGCAGCGTGGGGACAGGGAACACTGAAGCTTTCTTT
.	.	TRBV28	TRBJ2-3	CASRNVADTQYF	TGTGCCAGCAGGAATGTAGCAGATACGCAGTATTTT
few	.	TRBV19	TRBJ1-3	CASDQGVGNTIYF	TGTGCCAGCGACCAGGGTGTCGGAAACACCATATATTTT
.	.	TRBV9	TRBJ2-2	CASSRTRLDTGELFF	TGTGCCAGCAGCCGTACTCGGTTGGACACCGGGGAGCTGTTTTTT
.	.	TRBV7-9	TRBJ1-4	CASSYGGGEKLFF	TGTGCCAGCTCTTATGGGGGTGGTGAAAAACTGTTTTTT
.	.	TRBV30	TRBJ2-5	CAWSVQLGETQYF	TGTGCCTGGAGTGTACAGTTAGGAGAGACCCAGTACTTC
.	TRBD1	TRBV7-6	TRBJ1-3	CASSSPLRGKAGNTIYF	TGTGCCAGCAGCTCGCCCCTCAGGGGGAAGGCTGGAAACACCATATATTTT
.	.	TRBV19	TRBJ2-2	CASSIDQRLRQANTGELFF	TGTGCCAGTAGTATAGACCAACGACTCCGCCAGGCGAACACCGGGGAGCTGTTTTTT
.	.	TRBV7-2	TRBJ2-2	CASSSAGRAGTGELFF	TGTGCCAGCAGCTCAGCCGGCCGAGCAGGCACCGGGGAGCTGTTTTTT
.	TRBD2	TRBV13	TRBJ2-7	CASSANLAGGSYEQYF	TGTGCCAGCAGCGCAAATCTAGCGGGAGGCTCCTACGAGCAGTACTTC
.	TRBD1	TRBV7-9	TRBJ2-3	CASSADRPSTDTQYF	TGTGCCAGCAGCGCGGACAGGCCAAGCACAGATACGCAGTATTTT
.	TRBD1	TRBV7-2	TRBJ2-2	CASSQGAERAGELFF	TGTGCCAGCAGCCAGGGGGCAGAGAGGGCCGGGGAGCTGTTTTTT
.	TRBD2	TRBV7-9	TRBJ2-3	CASSPEMGLGTDTQYF	TGTGCCAGCAGCCCAGAGATGGGACTAGGTACAGATACGCAGTATTTT
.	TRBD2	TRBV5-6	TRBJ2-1	CASSLLILAGSNEQFF	TGTGCCAGCAGCTTGTTAATCCTAGCGGGAAGCAATGAGCAGTTCTTC
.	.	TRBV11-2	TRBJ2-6	CASSVHSSGANVLTF	TGTGCCAGCAGCGTACATTCTTCTGGGGCCAACGTCCTGACTTTC
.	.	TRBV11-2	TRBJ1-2	CASSRPDGNGYTF	TGTGCCAGCAGCCGACCGGACGGTAATGGCTACACCTTT
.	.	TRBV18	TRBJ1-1	CASSPVFQDSRNTEAFF	TGTGCCAGCTCACCAGTCTTCCAGGACAGTAGGAACACTGAAGCTTTCTTT
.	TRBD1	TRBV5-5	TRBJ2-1	CASSSSRDRDGHHLNEQFF	TGTGCCAGCAGCTCGTCCCGGGACAGGGACGGACACCACCTCAATGAGCAGTTCTTC
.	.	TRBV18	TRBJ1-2	CASGDLTNYGYTF	TGTGCCAGCGGGGACTTAACTAACTATGGCTACACCTTC
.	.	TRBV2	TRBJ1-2	CASSEARGSYGYTF	TGTGCCAGCAGTGAAGCACGAGGTAGCTATGGCTACACCTTC
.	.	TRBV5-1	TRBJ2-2	CASSPERGGTGELFF	TGCGCCAGCAGCCCGGAAAGAGGGGGAACCGGGGAGCTGTTTTTT
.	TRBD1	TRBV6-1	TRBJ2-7	CASSETGIHEQYF	TGTGCCAGCAGTGAGACAGGGATCCACGAGCAGTACTTC
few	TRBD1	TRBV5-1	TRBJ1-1	CASSSQGGNTEAFF	TGCGCCAGCAGCTCTCAGGGGGGGAACACTGAAGCTTTCTTT
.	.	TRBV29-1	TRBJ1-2	CSVSRDGNYGYTF	TGCAGCGTGTCCCGGGACGGGAACTATGGCTACACCTTC
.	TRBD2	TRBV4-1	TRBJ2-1	CASRDPGGSSYNEQFF	TGCGCCAGCAGAGACCCGGGGGGGAGCTCCTACAATGAGCAGTTCTTC
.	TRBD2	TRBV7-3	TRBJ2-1	CASSLSGSGSYNEQFF	TGTGCCAGCAGCTTAAGCGGGAGTGGATCCTACAATGAGCAGTTCTTC
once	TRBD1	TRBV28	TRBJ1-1	CASSSTGQGDTEAFF	TGTGCCAGCAGTAGCACGGGACAGGGGGACACTGAAGCTTTCTTT
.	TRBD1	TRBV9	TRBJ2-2	CASNRQGANTGELFF	TGTGCCAGCAATCGACAGGGGGCGAACACCGGGGAGCTGTTTTTT
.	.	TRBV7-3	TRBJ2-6	CASSLTLAGANVLTF	TGTGCCAGCAGCTTAACCTTGGCTGGGGCCAACGTCCTGACTTTC
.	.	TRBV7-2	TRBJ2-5	CASSTRIGTNKGTQYF	TGTGCCAGCAGCACCCGGATAGGGACCAACAAAGGGACCCAGTACTTC
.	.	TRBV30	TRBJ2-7	CAWGSGGSRTYEQYF	TGTGCCTGGGGCTCTGGCGGGTCCCGAACCTACGAGCAGTACTTC
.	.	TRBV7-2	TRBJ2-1	CASSYTRGNEQFF	TGTGCCAGCAGCTACACGAGGGGCAATGAGCAGTTCTTC
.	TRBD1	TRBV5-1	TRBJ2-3	CASSYPGQGGDTQYF	TGCGCCAGCAGCTATCCGGGACAGGGGGGAGATACGCAGTATTTT
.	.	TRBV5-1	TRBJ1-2	CASSPYGQTYGYTF	TGCGCCAGCAGCCCGTATGGGCAGACTTATGGCTACACCTTC
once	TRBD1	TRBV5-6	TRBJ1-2	CASSPRDRFNYGYTF	TGTGCCAGCAGCCCACGGGACAGGTTTAACTATGGCTACACCTTC
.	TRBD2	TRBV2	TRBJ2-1	CASRAREKSNEQFF	TGTGCCAGCAGAGCGCGGGAGAAAAGCAATGAGCAGTTCTTC
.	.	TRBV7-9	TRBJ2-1	CASSFDHHSYNEQFF	TGTGCCAGCAGCTTCGACCATCACTCCTACAATGAGCAGTTCTTC
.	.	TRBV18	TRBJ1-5	CASSPVQGGGPQHF	TGTGCCAGCTCACCCGTACAGGGAGGGGGGCCCCAGCATTTT
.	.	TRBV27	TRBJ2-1	CASSQRVGAHEQFF	TGTGCCAGCAGTCAGCGGGTGGGGGCCCATGAGCAGTTCTTC
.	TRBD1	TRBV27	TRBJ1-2	CASSSNRGLGGYTF	TGTGCCAGCAGTTCAAACAGGGGATTGGGTGGCTACACCTTC
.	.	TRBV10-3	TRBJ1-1	CAISGWDTLTMNTEAFF	TGTGCCATCAGTGGATGGGACACCCTAACAATGAACACTGAAGCTTTCTTT
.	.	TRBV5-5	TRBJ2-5	CASSLGGGRVSQETQYF	TGTGCCAGCAGCTTGGGCGGGGGCAGGGTATCGCAAGAGACCCAGTACTTC
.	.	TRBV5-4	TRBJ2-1	CASSLPGLPPNEQFF	TGTGCCAGCAGCTTACCGGGACTCCCTCCCAATGAGCAGTTCTTC
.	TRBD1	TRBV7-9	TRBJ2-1	CASSLRGTGSYNEQFF	TGTGCCAGCAGCTTACGCGGGACAGGGTCCTACAATGAGCAGTTCTTC
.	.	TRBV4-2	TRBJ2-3	CASSQEPHISTDTQYF	TGTGCCAGCAGCCAAGAACCGCATATTAGCACAGATACGCAGTATTTT
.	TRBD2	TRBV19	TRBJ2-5	CASRWSLAGVGTQYF	TGTGCCAGTAGATGGAGTCTAGCGGGGGTAGGGACCCAGTACTTC
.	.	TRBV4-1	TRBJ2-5	CASSQDPLLGEETQYF	TGCGCCAGCAGCCAAGATCCCCTCCTGGGGGAAGAGACCCAGTACTTC